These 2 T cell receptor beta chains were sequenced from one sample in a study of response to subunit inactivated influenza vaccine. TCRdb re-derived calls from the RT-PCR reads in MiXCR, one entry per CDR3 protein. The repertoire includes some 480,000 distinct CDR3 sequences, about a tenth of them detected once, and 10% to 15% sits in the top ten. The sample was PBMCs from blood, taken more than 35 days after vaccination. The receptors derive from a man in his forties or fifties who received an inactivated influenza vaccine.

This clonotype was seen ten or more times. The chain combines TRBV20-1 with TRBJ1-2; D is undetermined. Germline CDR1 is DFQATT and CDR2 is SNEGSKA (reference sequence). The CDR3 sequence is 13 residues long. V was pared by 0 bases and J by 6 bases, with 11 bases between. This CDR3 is CSAREVNKNGYTF. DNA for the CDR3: TGCAGTGCTAGAGAGGTAAACAAGAATGGCTACACCTTC.

The CDR3 region has the DNA TGTGCCAGCAGCCCCAGAGGGGGAATCACAGATACGCAGTATTTT. Translated, it gives CASSPRGGITDTQYF. J is TRBJ2-3 and V is TRBV11-2; D may be TRBD1 (6 bases). This CDR3 region has 15 residues. V shed 5 bases and J shed 2 bases, with 14 bases lying between them. Germline V gene lookup returns CDR1 SGHAT and CDR2 FQNNGV.